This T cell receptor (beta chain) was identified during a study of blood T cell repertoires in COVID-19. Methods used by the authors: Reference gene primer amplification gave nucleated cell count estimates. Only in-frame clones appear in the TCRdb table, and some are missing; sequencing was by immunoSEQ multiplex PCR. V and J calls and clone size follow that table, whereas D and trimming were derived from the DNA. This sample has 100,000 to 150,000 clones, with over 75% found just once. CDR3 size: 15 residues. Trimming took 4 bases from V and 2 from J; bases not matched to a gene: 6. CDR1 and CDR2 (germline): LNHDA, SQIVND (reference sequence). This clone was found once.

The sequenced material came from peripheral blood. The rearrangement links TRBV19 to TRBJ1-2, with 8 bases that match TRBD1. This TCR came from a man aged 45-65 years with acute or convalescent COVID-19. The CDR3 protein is CASSNQGASNYGYTF. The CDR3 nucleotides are TGTGCCAGTAGTAACCAGGGGGCATCGAACTATGGCTACACCTTC.